Below, 29 T cell receptor beta chains from the same sample are listed, as sequenced in a study of control samples from healthy donors and cancer patients. The assay was immunoSEQ multiplex PCR, and TCRdb's table has in-frame clones only and misses some. The sample consists of approximately 140,000 clones, 89% of them appearing once. Sequencing was performed on PBMCs. The receptors here all came from a man aged 50-59 years with head and neck cancer.

V gene TRBV6-5 combines with J gene TRBJ2-2; TRBD2 aligns across 7 bases. J gave up 7 bases and V 5 bases, and 7 bases lay outside the gene matches. CDR3 length: 14 residues. Germline V gene lookup returns CDR1 MNHEY and CDR2 SVGAGI. CDR3 sequence reads: CASSPWGEGGELFF. The CDR3 DNA follows: TGTGCCAGCAGTCCCTGGGGGGAGGGCGGGGAGCTGTTTTTT.

The rearrangement uses TRBV5-4 and TRBJ2-2; 7 bases agree with TRBD1. Germline loops: CDR1 SGHNT, CDR2 YYREEE (reference sequence). Trimming at V came to 0 bases and at J to 3 bases, leaving 5 bases not matched to a gene. The CDR3 is 16 residues long. The CDR3 DNA reads TGTGCCAGCAGCTTGGAAGGGGGCGCCGACACCGGGGAGCTGTTTTTT. Protein: CASSLEGGADTGELFF.

The genes are TRBV10-2 and TRBJ1-3; D gene uncertain. CDR3 length equals 14 residues. Germline V CDR1 and CDR2: WSHSY, SAAADI. V was clipped by 6 bases and J by 6 bases, with 15 bases between them. CDR3 sequence (DNA): TGCGCCAGCAGAAACAACCTCTGGGAAAACACCATATATTTT. This codes for CASRNNLWENTIYF.

This chain uses TRBV15 with TRBJ1-2; D is unclear. Trimming took off 3 bases at V and 5 bases at J, with 4 bases between the two ends. The CDR3 is 11 residues long. Germline loops: CDR1 LNHNV, CDR2 YYDKDF (reference sequence). CDR3: CATSRGYGYTF. The CDR3, as DNA: TGTGCCACCAGCAGGGGGTATGGCTACACCTTC.

Notes on this clone: The DNA is omitted, as the CDR3 cannot be located on it reliably, and the CDR3 follows TCRdb's listing. The chain joins TRBV9 to TRBJ1-5. Counting both end residues, the CDR3 totals 15 amino acids. CDR1 and CDR2 from the germline V gene are SGDLS and YYNGEE. CDR3 region: CVSSVGVGINQPQHF.

J is TRBJ1-2 and V is TRBV6-5, with TRBD1 identical over 7 bases. The CDR3 loop spans 14 amino acids. Looked up from germline, CDR1 is MNHEY and CDR2 is SVGAGI. After removal of 4 bases from V and 2 bases from J, the junction contained 4 bases not matched to a gene. The CDR3 DNA reads TGTGCCAGCAGTTGGGGACAGCAGAACTATGGCTACACCTTC. Its translation is CASSWGQQNYGYTF.

The chain links TRBV7-9 to TRBJ2-3; D gene unclear. The germline V gene encodes CDR1 SEHNR and CDR2 FQNEAQ (reference sequence). There are 12 residues in the CDR3. Trimming cost V 1 base and J 5 bases, with 4 bases left between them. CDR3 in amino acids: CASSLEGDTQYF. The CDR3 nucleotides are TGTGCCAGCAGCTTAGAGGGAGATACGCAGTATTTT.

V usage is TRBV29-1 and J usage is TRBJ2-1, with D possibly TRBD1 on 6 matching bases. Germline CDR1 is SQVTM and CDR2 is ANQGSEA. CDR3 length: 14 amino acids. Trimming pared 3 bases from V and 1 base from J, leaving 10 bases between. CDR3 nucleotides: TGCAGCGTTGAGCAGGGGCCTTCCTACAATGAGCAGTTCTTC. Encoded protein: CSVEQGPSYNEQFF.

The V call is TRBV7-2, the J call TRBJ2-2; a possible D gene is TRBD2 (6 bases). In germline, CDR1 is SGHTA, CDR2 FQGNSA. The CDR3 extends over 17 amino acids. Trimming took off 2 bases at V and 0 bases at J, with 13 bases between the two ends. DNA for the CDR3: TGTGCCAGCAGCTTACGCGCGAGCGGGTCGAACACCGGGGAGCTGTTTTTT. Translation: CASSLRASGSNTGELFF.

The chain combines TRBV28 with TRBJ2-1; TRBD1 matches 8 bases. After removal of 5 bases from V and 2 bases from J, the junction contained 5 bases not matched to a gene. The CDR3 covers 15 residues. Germline V CDR1 and CDR2: MDHEN, SYDVKM. The chain's CDR3 is CASSVTGGPYNEQFF. CDR3 nucleotide sequence: TGTGCCAGCAGTGTAACAGGGGGACCCTACAATGAGCAGTTCTTC.

This rearrangement joins TRBV6-5 to TRBJ1-4, with TRBD1 identical over 7 bases. This CDR3 spans 15 amino acids. The V gene's germline CDR1 is MNHEY and CDR2 SVGAGI. With 6 bases clipped from V and 5 bases from J, the junction kept 9 bases outside the gene matches. The CDR3 sequence is CASRGTASGNEKLFF. CDR3 coding DNA: TGTGCCAGCAGGGGGACAGCATCGGGAAATGAAAAACTGTTTTTT.

CDR3 DNA: TGTGCCAGCAGCCATGGTCGACTAGCGGGGGGAAACTACGAGCAGTACTTC. This gives the protein CASSHGRLAGGNYEQYF. The V and J genes are TRBV3-1 (or the pseudogene TRBV3-2) and TRBJ2-7; 13 positions agree with TRBD2. In germline, CDR1 is LGHDT, CDR2 YNNKEL (reference sequence). With V trimmed by 3 bases and J by 3 bases, 8 bases remained unmatched. CDR3 length: 17 amino acids.

The chain employs TRBV27 and TRBJ1-2; D may be TRBD1 (6 bases). This CDR3 is 14 amino acids long. Trimming removed 6 bases at V and 6 bases at J, with 17 bases between. Germline CDR1 reads MNHEY; CDR2 reads SMNVEV (reference sequence). The CDR3, as DNA: TGTGCCAGCAGCAGACAGGACGAACGAGATGGCTACACCTTC. Residues: CASSRQDERDGYTF.

This sequence joins TRBV27 and TRBJ1-1, with D maybe TRBD1 (5 bases). Germline V gene sequence: CDR1 MNHEY, CDR2 SMNVEV (reference sequence). Trimming took off 1 base at V and 3 bases at J, with 12 bases between the two ends. The CDR3 consists of 15 residues. The CDR3 spells CASSLWGWGDTEAFF. The CDR3 DNA is TGTGCCAGCAGTTTATGGGGTTGGGGGGACACTGAAGCTTTCTTT.

On this clone: Relative to the germline gene, one junction end is altered; a read error may explain this. The V call is TRBV7-7, the J call TRBJ1-4; tentative D call: TRBD1 (6 bases). The germline CDR1 and CDR2 sequences are SSHAT and FNYEAQ (reference sequence). The length of the CDR3 is 15 residues. CDR3 sequence reads: CASSLTDRSNEKLFF. CDR3 bases: TGTGCTAGCAGCTTAACGGACAGAAGTAATGAAAAACTGTTTTTT.

This clone was found a few times. The chain is built from TRBV4-2 and TRBJ2-3; a possible D gene is TRBD2 (6 bases). The CDR3 totals 15 residues. The germline CDR1 and CDR2 sequences are LGHNA and YNFKEQ. Between the trimmed V and J ends, which lost 0 bases and 6 bases, there was a span of 13 bases. The CDR3 loop is CASSQEYGGGDTQYF. In nucleotides, the CDR3 is TGTGCCAGCAGCCAAGAATACGGGGGTGGGGATACGCAGTATTTT.

This sequence joins TRBV6-5 and TRBJ2-1; D tentatively reads TRBD1 or TRBD2 (7 bases each). CDR3 size: 14 residues. Germline values: CDR1 MNHEY, CDR2 SVGAGI. V was cut by 5 bases and J by 4 bases, with 12 bases left in between. CDR3 amino acids: CASSPQGGYNEQFF. The CDR3 DNA is TGTGCCAGCAGTCCCCAGGGGGGGTACAATGAGCAGTTCTTC.

This clone was detected only once. Distinct nucleotide sequences in the sample also encode this CDR3. V gene TRBV27 combines with J gene TRBJ1-1, with D hard to call. Germline V lookup: CDR1 MNHEY, CDR2 SMNVEV (reference sequence). Trimming removed 3 bases at V and 2 bases at J, with 7 bases between. This CDR3 has 13 residues. CDR3 residues: CASSFIRNTEAFF. CDR3 nucleotides: TGTGCCAGCAGTTTTATCAGAAACACTGAAGCTTTCTTT.

V is TRBV15 and J is TRBJ2-1; D call uncertain. Trimming cost V 2 bases and J 0 bases, with 14 bases left between them. Germline CDR1 is LNHNV and CDR2 is YYDKDF (reference sequence). CDR3 length: 17 amino acids. This chain's CDR3 is CATSRRRESSSYNEQFF. DNA of the CDR3: TGTGCCACCAGCAGAAGAAGAGAATCAAGCTCCTACAATGAGCAGTTCTTC.

This rearrangement joins TRBV27 to TRBJ2-1; a possible D gene is TRBD2 (6 bases). Germline CDR1 and CDR2: MNHEY and SMNVEV (reference sequence). Trimming left V 5 bases short and J 8 bases short, with 19 bases between. This CDR3 has 15 amino acids. The CDR3 loop reads CASSRPGLPRYEQFF. CDR3 in DNA: TGTGCCAGCAGTCGACCGGGACTCCCGAGATATGAGCAGTTCTTC.

The rearrangement uses TRBV11-3 and TRBJ1-2, with D unclear. V gave up 2 bases and J gave up 4 bases, with 5 bases separating them. CDR1 is SGHNT and CDR2 is YENEEA in the germline V gene. There are 12 residues in the CDR3. The CDR3 DNA follows: TGTGCCAGCAGCTTACTCACCTATGGCTACACCTTC. As protein: CASSLLTYGYTF.

This chain uses TRBV7-9 with TRBJ2-7; the D gene is possibly TRBD1 (8 bases). Per the germline V gene, CDR1 is SEHNR and CDR2 is FQNEAQ (reference sequence). CDR3 size: 14 residues. Trimming took 6 bases from V and 4 from J, leaving 16 bases between them. The CDR3, as DNA: TGTGCCAGCAGACAACAGGGGGGGACTTACGAGCAGTACTTC. Its translation: CASRQQGGTYEQYF. Based on the CDR3 plus reference TRBV7-9 and TRBJ2-7, the full variable domain is DTGVSQNPRHKITKRGQNVTFRCDPISEHNRLYWYRQTLGQGPEFLTYFQNEAQLEKSRLLSDRFSAERPKGSFSTLEIQRTEQGDSAMYLCASRQQGGTYEQYFGPGTRLTVT.

V and J are TRBV29-1 and TRBJ2-1, with TRBD2 matching 13 bases. V was clipped by 5 bases and J by 6 bases; unmatched bases: 4. The germline V gene has CDR1 SQVTM and CDR2 ANQGSEA. The CDR3 totals 14 residues. The CDR3 reads CSVLRLAGGNEQFF. The CDR3, as DNA: TGCAGCGTTCTCCGACTAGCGGGGGGCAATGAGCAGTTCTTC.

The chain joins TRBV10-2 to TRBJ2-3; 15 bases map to TRBD2. With V trimmed by 4 bases and J by 2 bases, 13 bases remained unmatched. This CDR3 is built from 20 residues. Germline values: CDR1 WSHSY, CDR2 SAAADI. CDR3 residues: CASSATTPGLAGGSTDTQYF. Written as DNA, the CDR3 is TGCGCCAGCAGTGCCACGACTCCGGGACTAGCGGGAGGCTCCACAGATACGCAGTATTTT.

CDR3 residues: CASSQSAMPSGQETQYF. CDR3 nucleotide sequence: TGTGCCAGCAGCCAATCGGCTATGCCTAGCGGCCAAGAGACCCAGTACTTC. The chain combines TRBV16 with TRBJ2-5, with 7 bases that match TRBD2. The CDR3 is 17 amino acids. Trimming took 0 bases from V and 1 from J; bases not matched to a gene: 8. Looked up from germline, CDR1 is KGHSY and CDR2 is FQNENV.

This clone was detected once. The rearrangement uses TRBV12-3 or TRBV12-4 and TRBJ2-3, with a tentative D call TRBD1 (5 bases). The CDR3 totals 13 residues. V was clipped by 6 bases and J by 2 bases, with 9 bases between them. In nucleotides, the CDR3 is TGTGCCAGCAGACCGACAGCCACAGATACGCAGTATTTT. It translates to CASRPTATDTQYF.

The chain has TRBV5-1 and TRBJ2-4; TRBD2 aligns across 15 bases. This CDR3 comprises 18 residues. J gave up 12 bases and V 4 bases, and 17 bases lay outside the gene matches. CDR1 and CDR2 from the germline V gene are SGHRS and YFSETQ. This CDR3 is CASSRQIGLAGGRGAQYF. CDR3 DNA: TGCGCCAGCAGCCGACAGATTGGACTAGCGGGAGGGAGGGGAGCTCAGTACTTC. Full variable domain (missing parts from reference TRBV5-1 and TRBJ2-4): KAGVTQTPRYLIKTRGQQVTLSCSPISGHRSVSWYQQTPGQGLQFLFEYFSETQRNKGNFPGRFSGRQFSNSRSEMNVSTLELGDSALYLCASSRQIGLAGGRGAQYFGAGTRLSVL.

The genes are TRBV28 and TRBJ1-2, with no clear D. The V and J ends lost 2 bases and 5 bases respectively, with 21 bases between them. CDR1 is MDHEN, CDR2 SYDVKM, per germline. The CDR3 spans 17 residues. This chain's CDR3 is CASSLEQVIGVSYGYTF. CDR3 in DNA: TGTGCCAGCAGTTTAGAGCAGGTTATAGGCGTATCGTATGGCTACACCTTC.

This chain uses TRBV6-6 with TRBJ2-7; tentatively, D is TRBD2 (5 bases). Germline assignment: CDR1 MNHNY and CDR2 SVGAGI (reference sequence). V was trimmed by 6 bases and J by 4 bases, leaving 19 bases between them. This CDR3 comprises 15 residues. The CDR3 DNA follows: TGTGCCAGCAGCCTCTATGAGGGTCTTGGGTACGAGCAGTACTTC. Amino acids: CASSLYEGLGYEQYF.